This T cell receptor (beta chain) is from a study of cytomegalovirus exposure and HLA in healthy donors. Use of 60 Vbeta and 13 Jbeta primers characterized the PCR. Libraries were prepared by immunoSEQ multiplex PCR; TCRdb keeps only in-frame clonotypes and omits some of them. The data show over 65,000 clones, with about 85% seen just once and roughly 14% held by the top ten. The V gene lost 4 bases and the J gene lost 0 bases, with 11 bases spanning the gap. CDR1 ENHRY and CDR2 SYGVKD come from the germline V gene. The CDR3 spans 15 residues. The sample was PBMCs. This TCR came from a woman in her thirties or forties in good health and CMV-seropositive. The chain employs TRBV10-3 and TRBJ2-3; D might be TRBD2 (5 bases). For the CDR3, the DNA is TGTGCCATCAGTGTAGGACTTTCTAGCACAGATACGCAGTATTTT. Its protein is CAISVGLSSTDTQYF.